This is a list of T cell receptor beta chains from one sample in a study of early T cells in non-severe SARS-CoV-2 infection. Each CDR3 protein is one row after TCRdb ran MiXCR on the 5' RACE reads. The sample includes around 68,000 distinct CDR3 sequences, roughly an eighth of them seen just once. The sample consisted of whole blood, taken at baseline. These receptors all stem from an adult who was a healthcare worker with PCR-confirmed SARS-CoV-2 infection or an uninfected control (not recorded which). The CDR3 runs from the conserved cysteine through the conserved F or W. Fields, in order: V gene, clone size, CDR3 protein. Some rows mark clone size as missing; the rest say once, few, many or name a class of expanded clone.

>TRBV6-6|.
CASSFTGGESPLHF
>TRBV7-2|.
CASGQTRANEKLFF
>TRBV21-1|once
CASSKACPESSYNEQFF
>TRBV7-9|.
CASSRLGSGSSYNEQFF
>TRBV27|.
CASSSAGNEQFF
>TRBV4-1|.
CASSQEHSRNEKLFF
>TRBV7-2|.
CASSLAPAAYEQYF
>TRBV27|few
CASSHYRDESYEQYF
>TRBV6-2/TRBV6-3|many
CASSPGHSNYGYTF
>TRBV21-1|.
CASSAGAFDITQHF
>TRBV21-1|many
CASSKAGEDRGSGELFF